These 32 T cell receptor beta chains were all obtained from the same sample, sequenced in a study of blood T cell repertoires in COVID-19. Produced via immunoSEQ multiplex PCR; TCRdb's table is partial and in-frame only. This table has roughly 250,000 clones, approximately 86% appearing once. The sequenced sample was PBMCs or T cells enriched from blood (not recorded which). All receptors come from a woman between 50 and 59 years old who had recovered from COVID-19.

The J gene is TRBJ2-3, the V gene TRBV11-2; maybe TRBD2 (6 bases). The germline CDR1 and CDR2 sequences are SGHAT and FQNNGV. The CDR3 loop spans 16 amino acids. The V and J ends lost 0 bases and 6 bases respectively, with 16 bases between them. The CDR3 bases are TGTGCCAGCAGCTTAGATCTGGGGGGAGTATCGGATACGCAGTATTTT. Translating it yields CASSLDLGGVSDTQYF.

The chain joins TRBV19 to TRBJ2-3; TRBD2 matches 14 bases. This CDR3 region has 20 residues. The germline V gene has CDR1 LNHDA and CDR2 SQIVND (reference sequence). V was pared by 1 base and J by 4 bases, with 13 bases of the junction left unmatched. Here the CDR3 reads CASSIARLAGGPFHPDTQYF. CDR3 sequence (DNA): TGTGCCAGTAGTATAGCCCGACTAGCGGGAGGGCCTTTCCACCCAGATACGCAGTATTTT.

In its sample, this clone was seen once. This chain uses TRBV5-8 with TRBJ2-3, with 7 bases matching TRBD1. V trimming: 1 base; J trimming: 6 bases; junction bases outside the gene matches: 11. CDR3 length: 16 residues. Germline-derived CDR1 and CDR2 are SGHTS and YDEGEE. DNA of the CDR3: TGTGCCAGCAGCTTGACAGGGGTAATAGTAGCGGATACGCAGTATTTT. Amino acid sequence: CASSLTGVIVADTQYF.

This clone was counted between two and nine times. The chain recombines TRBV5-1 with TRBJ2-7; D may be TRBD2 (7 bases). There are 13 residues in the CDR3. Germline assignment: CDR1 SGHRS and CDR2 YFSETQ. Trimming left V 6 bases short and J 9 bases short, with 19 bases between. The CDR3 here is CASKQGSGSAQYF. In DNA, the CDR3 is TGCGCCAGCAAACAGGGTAGCGGGTCTGCGCAGTACTTC.

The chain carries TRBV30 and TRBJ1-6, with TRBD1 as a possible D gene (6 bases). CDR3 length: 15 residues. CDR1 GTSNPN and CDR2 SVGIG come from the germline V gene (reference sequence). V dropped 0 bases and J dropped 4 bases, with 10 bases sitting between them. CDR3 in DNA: TGTGCCTGGAGTGTCGGGGGGCCGTATAATTCACCCCTCCACTTT. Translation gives CAWSVGGPYNSPLHF.

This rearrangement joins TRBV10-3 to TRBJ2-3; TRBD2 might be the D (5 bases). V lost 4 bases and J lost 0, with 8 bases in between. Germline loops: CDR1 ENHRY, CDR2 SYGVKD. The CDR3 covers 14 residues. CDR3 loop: CAISASGSTDTQYF. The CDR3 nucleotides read TGTGCCATCAGTGCGAGCGGAAGCACAGATACGCAGTATTTT.

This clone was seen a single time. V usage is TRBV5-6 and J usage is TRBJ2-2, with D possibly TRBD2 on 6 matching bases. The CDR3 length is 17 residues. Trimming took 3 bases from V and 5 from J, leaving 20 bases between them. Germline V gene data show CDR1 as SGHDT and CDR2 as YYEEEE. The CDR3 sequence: CASSSSWGTPKTGELFF. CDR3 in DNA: TGTGCCAGCAGCTCCTCGTGGGGGACTCCTAAGACCGGGGAGCTGTTTTTT.

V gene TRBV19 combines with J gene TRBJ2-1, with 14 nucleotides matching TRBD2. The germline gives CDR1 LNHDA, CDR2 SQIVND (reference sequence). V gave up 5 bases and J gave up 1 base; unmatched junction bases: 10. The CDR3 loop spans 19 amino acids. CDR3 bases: TGTGCCAGTAGTTTACACCGGACTAGCGGGAGGTATTCCTACAATGAGCAGTTCTTC. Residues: CASSLHRTSGRYSYNEQFF.

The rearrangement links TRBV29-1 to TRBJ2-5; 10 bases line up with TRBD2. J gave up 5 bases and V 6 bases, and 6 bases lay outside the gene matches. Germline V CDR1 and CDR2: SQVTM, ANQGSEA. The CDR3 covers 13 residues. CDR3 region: CSVPSGSAETQYF. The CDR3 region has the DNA TGCAGCGTCCCTAGCGGGAGTGCGGAGACCCAGTACTTC.

The CDR3 nucleotides read TGTGCCAGCAGTCCTAGGTTAAGGACAGATACGCAGTATTTT. It yields the protein CASSPRLRTDTQYF. The rearrangement joins TRBV28 to TRBJ2-3; D is unclear. The CDR3 is 14 residues long. CDR1 and CDR2 from the germline V gene are MDHEN and SYDVKM. V gave up 5 bases and J gave up 3 bases, with 12 bases separating them.

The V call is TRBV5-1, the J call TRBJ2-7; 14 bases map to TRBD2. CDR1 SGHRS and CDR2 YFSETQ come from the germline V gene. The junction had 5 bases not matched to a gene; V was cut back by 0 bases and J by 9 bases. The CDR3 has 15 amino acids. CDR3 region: CASSLGLAGGDGQYF. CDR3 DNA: TGCGCCAGCAGCTTGGGACTAGCGGGAGGGGACGGGCAGTACTTC.

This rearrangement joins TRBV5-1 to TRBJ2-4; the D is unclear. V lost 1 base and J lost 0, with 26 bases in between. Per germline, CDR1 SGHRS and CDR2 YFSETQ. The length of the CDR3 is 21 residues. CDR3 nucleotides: TGCGCCAGCAGCTTGACACGGGTCTCTTCCCTATCAAGAATAGCCAAAAACATTCAGTACTTC. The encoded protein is CASSLTRVSSLSRIAKNIQYF.

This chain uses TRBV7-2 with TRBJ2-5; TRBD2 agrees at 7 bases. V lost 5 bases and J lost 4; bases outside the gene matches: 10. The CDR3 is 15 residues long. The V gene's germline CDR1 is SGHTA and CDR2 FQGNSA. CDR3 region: CASSPSAGSGETQYF. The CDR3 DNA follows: TGTGCCAGCAGCCCCTCAGCGGGGAGCGGAGAGACCCAGTACTTC.

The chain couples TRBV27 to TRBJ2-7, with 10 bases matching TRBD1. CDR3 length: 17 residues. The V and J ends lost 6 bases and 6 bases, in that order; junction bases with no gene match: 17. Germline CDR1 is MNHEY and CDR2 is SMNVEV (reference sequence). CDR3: CASRSRNRDRGLGEQYF. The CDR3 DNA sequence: TGTGCCAGCAGGTCTAGGAACCGGGACAGGGGTCTGGGCGAGCAGTACTTC.

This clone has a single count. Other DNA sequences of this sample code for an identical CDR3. The CDR3 reads CASSPPSTDTQYF. The CDR3 DNA reads as TGTGCCAGCTCACCACCGAGTACAGATACGCAGTATTTT. The V gene is TRBV18, the J gene TRBJ2-3; D gene unclear. CDR3 length equals 13 residues. Germline V gives CDR1 KGHSH, CDR2 LQKENI. The ends were cut back, 0 bases at V and 3 bases at J, with 4 bases in the middle.

The CDR3 protein is CASSTGTRRSAFF. CDR3 bases: TGTGCCAGCAGTACCGGGACAAGGCGTTCTGCTTTCTTT. V gene TRBV12-3 or TRBV12-4 combines with J gene TRBJ1-1; D may be TRBD1 (6 bases). V lost 5 bases and J 11 bases, leaving 18 bases between the germline ends. CDR3 length: 13 residues.

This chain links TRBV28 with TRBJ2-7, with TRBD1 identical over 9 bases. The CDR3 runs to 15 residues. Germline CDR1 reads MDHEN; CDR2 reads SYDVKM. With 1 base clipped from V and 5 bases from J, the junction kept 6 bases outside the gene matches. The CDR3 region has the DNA TGTGCCAGCAGTTTATTGGACAGGGGTTCGAACGAGCAGTACTTC. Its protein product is CASSLLDRGSNEQYF.

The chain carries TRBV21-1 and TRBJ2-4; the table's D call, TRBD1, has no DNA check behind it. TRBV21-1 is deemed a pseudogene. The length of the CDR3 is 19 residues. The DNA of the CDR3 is TGTGCCAGCAGCAAAGAGACACAGGGACCAAGGCTAGCCAAAAACATTCAGTACTTC. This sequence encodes CASSKETQGPRLAKNIQYF.

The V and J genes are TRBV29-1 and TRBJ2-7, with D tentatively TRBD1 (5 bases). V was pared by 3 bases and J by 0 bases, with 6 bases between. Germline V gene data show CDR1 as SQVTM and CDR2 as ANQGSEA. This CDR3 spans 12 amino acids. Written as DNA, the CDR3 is TGCAGCGTTGACCAGGGCTCCTACGAGCAGTACTTC. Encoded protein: CSVDQGSYEQYF.

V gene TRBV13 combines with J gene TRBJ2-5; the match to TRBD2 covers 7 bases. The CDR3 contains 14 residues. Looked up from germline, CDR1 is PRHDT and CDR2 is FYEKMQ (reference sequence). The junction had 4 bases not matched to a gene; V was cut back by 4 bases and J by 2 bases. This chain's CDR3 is CASSSGTKQETQYF. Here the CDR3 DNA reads TGTGCCAGCAGCTCCGGGACTAAACAAGAGACCCAGTACTTC.

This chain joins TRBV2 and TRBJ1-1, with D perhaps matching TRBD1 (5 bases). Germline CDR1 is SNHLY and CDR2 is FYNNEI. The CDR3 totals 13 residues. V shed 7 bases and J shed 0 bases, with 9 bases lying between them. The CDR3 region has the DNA TGTGCCAGCACGGAGGGACTGAACACTGAAGCTTTCTTT. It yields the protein CASTEGLNTEAFF.

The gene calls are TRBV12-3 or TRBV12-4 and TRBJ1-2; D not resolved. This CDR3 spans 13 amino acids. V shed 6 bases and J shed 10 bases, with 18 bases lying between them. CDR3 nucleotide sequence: TGTGCCAGCAGCAATACAGTCTCGGGGTTCTACACCTTC. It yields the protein CASSNTVSGFYTF.

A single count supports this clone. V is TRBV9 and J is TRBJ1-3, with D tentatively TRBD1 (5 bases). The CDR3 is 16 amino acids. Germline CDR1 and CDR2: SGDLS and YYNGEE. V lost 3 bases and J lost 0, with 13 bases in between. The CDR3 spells CASSASYRSSGNTIYF. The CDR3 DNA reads TGTGCCAGCAGCGCATCCTACAGGAGCTCTGGAAACACCATATATTTT.

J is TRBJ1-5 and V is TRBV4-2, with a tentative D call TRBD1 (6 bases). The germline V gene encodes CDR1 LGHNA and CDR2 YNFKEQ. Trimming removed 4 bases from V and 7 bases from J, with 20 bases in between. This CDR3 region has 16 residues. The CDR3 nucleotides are TGTGCCAGCAGCCCACGGACAGCGGACAGAGGACAGCCCCAGCATTTT. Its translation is CASSPRTADRGQPQHF.

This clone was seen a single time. The CDR3 bases are TGTGCCAGCAGCCAAGATTCTTTTGTGCAGGGGGCTGAGACCGGGGAGCTGTTTTTT. This codes for CASSQDSFVQGAETGELFF. V usage is TRBV4-2 and J usage is TRBJ2-2; 8 bases match TRBD1. Losses at the gene ends were 0 bases for V and 5 bases for J; bases not matched to a gene: 14. The CDR3 sequence is 19 residues long. Germline CDR1 is LGHNA and CDR2 is YNFKEQ.

The DNA of the CDR3 is TGTGCCAGCCGACCCCTAGCGGGGGATACCAATGAGCAGTTCTTC. Translated, it gives CASRPLAGDTNEQFF. This chain joins TRBV27 and TRBJ2-1; 10 bases fit TRBD2. CDR3 length: 15 residues. V shed 8 bases, J shed 6 bases, and the junction held 10 bases outside the gene matches. Germline loops: CDR1 MNHEY, CDR2 SMNVEV (reference sequence).

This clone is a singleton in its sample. The CDR3: CASRQGAQKLFF. The CDR3 nucleotides read TGTGCCAGCAGACAGGGGGCCCAAAAACTGTTTTTT. V usage is TRBV2 and J usage is TRBJ1-4, with 9 bases aligning to TRBD1. CDR1 and CDR2 (germline): SNHLY, FYNNEI. There are 12 residues in the CDR3. V shed 6 bases and J 9 bases; nucleotides not matched to a gene: 2.

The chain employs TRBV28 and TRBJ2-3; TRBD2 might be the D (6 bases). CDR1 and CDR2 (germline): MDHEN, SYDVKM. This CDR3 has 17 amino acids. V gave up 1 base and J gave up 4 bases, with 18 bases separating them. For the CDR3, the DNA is TGTGCCAGCAGTTTATCTTTGGCCGGGACGGGGGCAGATACGCAGTATTTT. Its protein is CASSLSLAGTGADTQYF.

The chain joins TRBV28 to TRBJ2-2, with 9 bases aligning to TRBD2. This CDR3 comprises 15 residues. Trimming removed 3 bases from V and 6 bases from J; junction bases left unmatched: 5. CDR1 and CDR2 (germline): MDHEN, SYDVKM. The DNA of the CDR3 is TGTGCCAGCAGTTTTGCTAGCGGGATGGCCGGGGAGCTGTTTTTT. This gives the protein CASSFASGMAGELFF.

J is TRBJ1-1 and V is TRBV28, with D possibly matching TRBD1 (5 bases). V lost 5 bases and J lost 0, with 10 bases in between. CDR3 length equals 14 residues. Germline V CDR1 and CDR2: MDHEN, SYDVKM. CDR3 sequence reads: CASSRDSMNTEAFF. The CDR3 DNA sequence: TGTGCCAGCAGTCGAGACAGTATGAACACTGAAGCTTTCTTT.

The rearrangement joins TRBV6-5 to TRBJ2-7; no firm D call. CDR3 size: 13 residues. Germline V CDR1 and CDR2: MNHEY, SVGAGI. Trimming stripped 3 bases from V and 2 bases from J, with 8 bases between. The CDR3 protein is CASSYANAYEQYF. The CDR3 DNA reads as TGTGCCAGCAGTTATGCTAATGCCTACGAGCAGTACTTC.

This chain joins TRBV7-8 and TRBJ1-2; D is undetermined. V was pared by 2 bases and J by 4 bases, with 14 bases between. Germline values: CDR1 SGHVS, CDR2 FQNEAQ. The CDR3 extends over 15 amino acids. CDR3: CASSLLVAGGYGYTF. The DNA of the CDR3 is TGTGCCAGCAGCTTACTAGTGGCGGGTGGCTATGGCTACACCTTC.